Below are 21 T cell receptor beta chains sequenced from a single sample in a study of cytomegalovirus exposure and HLA in healthy donors. PCR amplification relied on 60 Vbeta primers (plus 13 Jbeta primers). TCRdb keeps only in-frame clones here, not all; method: immunoSEQ multiplex PCR. The sample holds under 150,000 clones; roughly three quarters are singletons and the top ten take about 6.7%. Sequencing was done on a sample of PBMCs. The receptors were gathered from a woman in her thirties or forties in good health and CMV-seropositive.

The V call is TRBV5-1, the J call TRBJ1-2; 8 nucleotides line up with TRBD1. Germline CDR1 SGHRS, CDR2 YFSETQ. This CDR3 is built from 14 residues. The ends lost 0 bases at V and 6 bases at J; junction bases unmatched: 4. In nucleotides, the CDR3 is TGCGCCAGCAGCTTGGGCAGGGGGCCGGATGGCTACACCTTC. As protein: CASSLGRGPDGYTF. Based on the CDR3 plus reference TRBV5-1 and TRBJ1-2, the full variable domain is KAGVTQTPRYLIKTRGQQVTLSCSPISGHRSVSWYQQTPGQGLQFLFEYFSETQRNKGNFPGRFSGRQFSNSRSEMNVSTLELGDSALYLCASSLGRGPDGYTFGSGTRLTVV.

The chain joins TRBV5-4 to TRBJ2-7; 9 nucleotides align to TRBD1. CDR1 is SGHNT and CDR2 is YYREEE in the germline V gene (reference sequence). The CDR3 sequence is 13 residues long. V lost 3 bases to trimming and J lost 5 bases; unmatched junction nucleotides: 3. CDR3 protein: CASSWTGANEQYF. CDR3 DNA: TGTGCCAGCAGCTGGACAGGGGCGAACGAGCAGTACTTC.

The chain recombines TRBV7-3 with TRBJ2-2; perhaps TRBD2 as D (5 bases). In germline, CDR1 is SGHTA, CDR2 FQGTGA. The CDR3 is 15 residues long. V lost 5 bases and J 0 bases, leaving 10 bases between the germline ends. The CDR3 bases are TGTGCCAGCAGCCTGCTAGCTTCGAACACCGGGGAGCTGTTTTTT. It is translated as CASSLLASNTGELFF.

This chain links TRBV29-1 with TRBJ2-5; 11 bases fit TRBD2. Trimming took 0 bases from V and 5 from J; bases not matched to a gene: 5. CDR3 length: 15 residues. Germline-derived CDR1 and CDR2 are SQVTM and ANQGSEA. For the CDR3, the DNA is TGCAGCGTTGAAGATCCGACTAGCGGGGCTGAGACCCAGTACTTC. This gives the protein CSVEDPTSGAETQYF.

This sequence joins TRBV6-5 and TRBJ2-1; weak D call: TRBD2 (6 bases). The germline V and J ends were trimmed by 5 bases and 3 bases, with 11 bases remaining between them. CDR1 and CDR2 from the germline V gene are MNHEY and SVGAGI. The CDR3 sequence is 14 residues long. The CDR3 loop is CASSPLDYYNEQFF. Here the CDR3 DNA reads TGTGCCAGCAGTCCCCTGGACTACTACAATGAGCAGTTCTTC.

The chain is built from TRBV10-1 and TRBJ1-1; D might be TRBD1 (6 bases). Deletions cut 3 bases from V and 0 bases from J, with 11 bases between. This CDR3 contains 15 residues. Germline V CDR1 and CDR2: WNHNN, SYGVQD (reference sequence). The CDR3 region is CASSEGGAMNTEAFF. The CDR3, as DNA: TGCGCCAGCAGTGAAGGGGGTGCTATGAACACTGAAGCTTTCTTT.

This chain uses TRBV10-3 with TRBJ2-7, with a tentative D call TRBD1 (5 bases). The CDR3 runs 14 residues. CDR1 and CDR2 from the germline V gene are ENHRY and SYGVKD. V was cut by 6 bases and J by 1 base, with 13 bases left in between. CDR3 sequence: CAIRNPQGSYEQYF. DNA for the CDR3: TGTGCCATCAGAAACCCCCAGGGATCCTACGAGCAGTACTTC.

This chain uses TRBV5-4 with TRBJ1-1; a possible D gene is TRBD1 (5 bases). Germline values: CDR1 SGHNT, CDR2 YYREEE (reference sequence). This CDR3 comprises 15 residues. The V gene lost 0 bases and the J gene lost 5 bases, with 14 bases spanning the gap. The CDR3 spells CASSLAGGWETEAFF. The CDR3 DNA follows: TGTGCCAGCAGCTTGGCCGGGGGATGGGAAACTGAAGCTTTCTTT.

The chain combines TRBV5-6 with TRBJ2-3; D gene uncertain. Germline CDR1 reads SGHDT; CDR2 reads YYEEEE. Trimming cost V 0 bases and J 4 bases, with 12 bases left between them. This CDR3 has 15 residues. The CDR3 nucleotides read TGTGCCAGCAGCTTGGCACTTCCGGTCGCAGATACGCAGTATTTT. Its protein is CASSLALPVADTQYF. The full variable domain, completed using reference TRBV5-6 and TRBJ2-3, is DAGVTQSPTHLIKTRGQQVTLRCSPKSGHDTVSWYQQALGQGPQFIFQYYEEEERQRGNFPDRFSGHQFPNYSSELNVNALLLGDSALYLCASSLALPVADTQYFGPGTRLTVL.

The rearrangement uses TRBV28 and TRBJ1-6; D is uncertain. The V and J ends lost 4 bases and 13 bases respectively, with 17 bases between them. In germline, CDR1 is MDHEN, CDR2 SYDVKM. The CDR3 contains 14 residues. Here the CDR3 DNA reads TGTGCCAGCAGTTCAGGACTGCAAGTCGGTCCCCTCCACTTT. Encoded protein: CASSSGLQVGPLHF.

The V call is TRBV4-2, the J call TRBJ1-2; tentative D call: TRBD1 (5 bases). This CDR3 comprises 17 residues. Germline-derived CDR1 and CDR2 are LGHNA and YNFKEQ. V was shortened by 0 bases and J by 2 bases, with 16 bases between the two germline ends. Here the CDR3 DNA reads TGTGCCAGCAGCCAAGAAGGGCAGGGAGGCGGGAACTATGGCTACACCTTC. Translation gives CASSQEGQGGGNYGYTF.

The V call is TRBV4-1, the J call TRBJ2-7; 10 nucleotides align to TRBD2. Germline trimming cut 4 bases from V and 0 bases from J; bases unmatched to any gene: 6. This CDR3 comprises 16 residues. From germline, CDR1 is MGHRA and CDR2 YSYEKL. DNA for the CDR3: TGCGCCAGCAGCCCCGATAGCGGGGGGAGCTCCTACGAGCAGTACTTC. Residues: CASSPDSGGSSYEQYF.

The genes are TRBV6-1 and TRBJ2-2; 7 positions match TRBD2. Germline lookup yields CDR1 MNHNS and CDR2 SASEGT. J lost 7 bases, V lost 0 bases, and 2 bases had no gene match. This CDR3 is built from 14 residues. The CDR3 spells CASSEATGGGELFF. The DNA of the CDR3 is TGTGCCAGCAGTGAAGCTACGGGAGGCGGGGAGCTGTTTTTT.

The chain's CDR3 is CASSPLAGEETQYF. The CDR3 DNA follows: TGTGCCAGCAGTCCACTAGCGGGCGAAGAGACCCAGTACTTC. The chain joins TRBV6-5 to TRBJ2-5; 9 bases match TRBD2. Germline CDR1 and CDR2: MNHEY and SVGAGI. CDR3 length: 14 residues. Trimming cost V 5 bases and J 3 bases; bases outside gene matches: 4.

V and J are TRBV19 and TRBJ1-4; a weak D match, TRBD1 (6 bases). CDR3 length: 15 amino acids. The germline CDR1 and CDR2 sequences are LNHDA and SQIVND (reference sequence). The germline V and J ends were trimmed by 3 bases and 0 bases, with 8 bases remaining between them. The CDR3 is CASSIYRATNEKLFF. CDR3 nucleotides: TGTGCCAGTAGTATTTACAGGGCAACTAATGAAAAACTGTTTTTT.

This clone was counted between two and nine times. The rearrangement uses TRBV25-1 and TRBJ1-2; D remains ambiguous. V lost 6 bases to trimming and J lost 8 bases, with 4 bases between them. Germline assignment: CDR1 MGHDK and CDR2 SYGVNS. CDR3 length: 9 residues. The CDR3 bases are TGTGCCAGCAGGAGAGGCTACACCTTC. This sequence encodes CASRRGYTF.

The chain links TRBV7-3 to TRBJ1-6; no definite D call. V gave up 2 bases and J gave up 6 bases, with 11 bases separating them. CDR3 size: 15 residues. Germline V gene lookup returns CDR1 SGHTA and CDR2 FQGTGA. This chain's CDR3 is CASSLDPALNSPLHF. In nucleotides, the CDR3 is TGTGCCAGCAGCTTAGACCCAGCGCTTAATTCACCCCTCCACTTT.

The gene calls are TRBV9 and TRBJ2-4; maybe TRBD1 (6 bases). The germline V and J ends were trimmed by 0 bases and 8 bases, with 21 bases remaining between them. The CDR3 is made up of 17 amino acids. The germline gives CDR1 SGDLS, CDR2 YYNGEE. The CDR3 DNA reads TGTGCCAGCAGCGTAGGAGGCCGAAATTGGGGGCCTGACATTCAGTACTTC. It is translated as CASSVGGRNWGPDIQYF.

The rearrangement uses TRBV5-4 and TRBJ1-3; D uncertain. Germline CDR1 SGHNT, CDR2 YYREEE (reference sequence). V lost 2 bases and J lost 4, with 7 bases in between. This CDR3 is 13 amino acids long. CDR3 DNA: TGTGCCAGCAGCTTCCAGGAAGGAAACACCATATATTTT. This translates into CASSFQEGNTIYF.

The V and J genes are TRBV7-9 and TRBJ2-6; 10 bases fit TRBD2. CDR3 length equals 19 residues. The V and J ends lost 2 bases and 0 bases, in that order; junction bases with no gene match: 7. CDR1 and CDR2 (germline): SEHNR, FQNEAQ (reference sequence). CDR3: CASSLQLAGALSGANVLTF. The CDR3 DNA is TGTGCCAGCAGCTTACAGCTAGCGGGGGCCCTCTCTGGGGCCAACGTCCTGACTTTC.

The chain recombines TRBV10-1 with TRBJ1-1, with 8 bases aligning to TRBD1. V shed 6 bases and J 5 bases; nucleotides not matched to a gene: 14. This CDR3 region has 16 residues. Germline V CDR1 and CDR2: WNHNN, SYGVQD (reference sequence). DNA for the CDR3: TGCGCCAGCAGCCCGGGACAGGCCCGGCAGGGGACTGAAGCTTTCTTT. Protein product: CASSPGQARQGTEAFF.